This T cell receptor beta chain stems from a study of control samples from healthy donors and cancer patients. Germline trimming cut 0 bases from V and 2 bases from J; bases unmatched to any gene: 3. Germline loops: CDR1 SGDLS, CDR2 YYNGEE. The CDR3 extends over 16 amino acids. The assay was immunoSEQ multiplex PCR, and TCRdb's table has in-frame clones only and misses some. Of 150,000 or so clones listed, about 90% are singletons. The source of this sequence is a man aged 18 to 29 in good health. This chain connects TRBV9 to TRBJ2-5; 11 bases are shared with TRBD2. The sample consisted of blood. CDR3 bases: TGTGCCAGCAGCGTAGGGGCTAGCGGGGGGCAAGAGACCCAGTACTTC. Its protein is CASSVGASGGQETQYF.